Listed below are T cell receptor beta chains from one sample, sequenced in a study of blood T cell repertoires in COVID-19. Libraries were prepared by immunoSEQ multiplex PCR; TCRdb keeps only in-frame clonotypes and omits some of them. The table shows around 190,000 clones, with 75% to 90% occurring only once. Sequenced material: peripheral blood. These receptors came from a woman in her sixties with acute or convalescent COVID-19. Each CDR3 is given with its conserved first and last residue. The order of the fields is V gene, D gene, J gene, clone size, CDR3 DNA, CDR3 protein. A D gene is named only where the DNA matches it firmly. Not all rows give a size; the values are once, few, many and, for expanded clones, a class.

V gene: TRBV19
D gene: -
J gene: TRBJ1-1
clone size: few
CDR3 DNA: TGTGCCAGTAGTACCTATAGGGGACTTGCTTTCTTT
CDR3 protein: CASSTYRGLAFF

V gene: TRBV6-1
D gene: -
J gene: TRBJ2-7
clone size: once
CDR3 DNA: TGTGCCAGCAGTGAGGCGGAGTACGAGCAGTACTTC
CDR3 protein: CASSEAEYEQYF

V gene: TRBV13
D gene: TRBD1
J gene: TRBJ1-1
clone size: -
CDR3 DNA: TGTGCCAGCAGCTGGATAAAGACAGGGAACCTAAAGAACACTGAAGCTTTCTTT
CDR3 protein: CASSWIKTGNLKNTEAFF

V gene: TRBV2
D gene: TRBD2
J gene: TRBJ2-1
clone size: once
CDR3 DNA: TGTGCCAGCAGTTTGACTAGCGTGGGAATGTTAGAGCAGTTCTTC
CDR3 protein: CASSLTSVGMLEQFF

V gene: TRBV19
D gene: -
J gene: TRBJ1-1
clone size: -
CDR3 DNA: TGTGCCAGTAGTATGGGTGGGGCAGGAACTGAAGCTTTCTTT
CDR3 protein: CASSMGGAGTEAFF

V gene: TRBV10-3
D gene: TRBD1
J gene: TRBJ1-1
clone size: -
CDR3 DNA: TGTGCCATCACCCTGGGGACAGAAGGGACTGAAGCTTTCTTT
CDR3 protein: CAITLGTEGTEAFF

V gene: TRBV29-1
D gene: -
J gene: TRBJ1-2
clone size: once
CDR3 DNA: TGCAGCGTTGAAAGGGGAGGAGGCTATGGCTACACCTTC
CDR3 protein: CSVERGGGYGYTF

V gene: TRBV2
D gene: TRBD1
J gene: TRBJ1-1
clone size: -
CDR3 DNA: TGTGCCAGCAGTCTGGGACAGCGCGGGGCTTTCTTT
CDR3 protein: CASSLGQRGAFF

V gene: TRBV6-5
D gene: TRBD1
J gene: TRBJ1-3
clone size: -
CDR3 DNA: TGTGCCAGCAGTTTAGGGGACAGGGGGCTAGGAAACACCATATATTTT
CDR3 protein: CASSLGDRGLGNTIYF

V gene: TRBV27
D gene: TRBD1
J gene: TRBJ1-2
clone size: -
CDR3 DNA: TGTGCCAGCAGTTTTCTGGGGAAGGGGGCTTATGGCTACACCTTC
CDR3 protein: CASSFLGKGAYGYTF

V gene: TRBV7-2
D gene: TRBD2
J gene: TRBJ2-7
clone size: -
CDR3 DNA: TGTGCCAGCAGCTTAAAACGGGAGGGAGTCGAGCAGTACTTC
CDR3 protein: CASSLKREGVEQYF

V gene: TRBV5-5
D gene: -
J gene: TRBJ1-1
clone size: -
CDR3 DNA: TGTGCCAGCAGCTTGGTGGTCAGGGGCTACACTGAAGCTTTCTTT
CDR3 protein: CASSLVVRGYTEAFF

V gene: TRBV5-6
D gene: -
J gene: TRBJ1-4
clone size: -
CDR3 DNA: TGTGCCAGCAGCTTACCGGGACTGAGTAATGAAAAACTGTTTTTT
CDR3 protein: CASSLPGLSNEKLFF

V gene: TRBV27
D gene: -
J gene: TRBJ1-1
clone size: few
CDR3 DNA: TGTGCCAGCAGGAAGATCAGGGGTGGCACTGAAGCTTTCTTT
CDR3 protein: CASRKIRGGTEAFF

V gene: TRBV19
D gene: -
J gene: TRBJ1-5
clone size: -
CDR3 DNA: TGTGCCAGTGTCAGGGCAGGCAATCAGCCCCAGCATTTT
CDR3 protein: CASVRAGNQPQHF

V gene: TRBV7-8
D gene: TRBD2
J gene: TRBJ2-1
clone size: -
CDR3 DNA: TGTGCCAGCAGCTCCCAGTCCACAACTAGCGGGAGTATGAATGAGCAGTTCTTC
CDR3 protein: CASSSQSTTSGSMNEQFF

V gene: TRBV27
D gene: -
J gene: TRBJ1-1
clone size: -
CDR3 DNA: TGTGCCAGCAGAAAACAGGGTAGTCCTGAAGCTTTCTTT
CDR3 protein: CASRKQGSPEAFF

V gene: TRBV6-1
D gene: TRBD2
J gene: TRBJ2-1
clone size: -
CDR3 DNA: TGTGCCAGCAGTGAGGGGGCAATAGCGGGAGGAGAACATGAGCAGTTCTTC
CDR3 protein: CASSEGAIAGGEHEQFF

V gene: TRBV19
D gene: TRBD2
J gene: TRBJ2-1
clone size: -
CDR3 DNA: TGTGCCAGTAGTATGGCGGGACTAGCCCCAGGTCAGCAGTTCTTC
CDR3 protein: CASSMAGLAPGQQFF

V gene: TRBV2
D gene: -
J gene: TRBJ1-1
clone size: -
CDR3 DNA: TGTGCCAGCAGTGAAGTAGGGAGGACGGGTGAAGCTTTCTTT
CDR3 protein: CASSEVGRTGEAFF

V gene: TRBV5-5
D gene: -
J gene: TRBJ1-2
clone size: -
CDR3 DNA: -
CDR3 protein: CASSFGPGGYTF

V gene: TRBV27
D gene: TRBD2
J gene: TRBJ2-2
clone size: -
CDR3 DNA: TGTGCCAGCAGCCACTGGGGTAGCGGGACTATATCCGGGGAGCTGTTTTTT
CDR3 protein: CASSHWGSGTISGELFF

V gene: TRBV27
D gene: -
J gene: TRBJ1-1
clone size: -
CDR3 DNA: TGTGCCAGCAGGAGGCTGAACACTGAAGCTTTCTTT
CDR3 protein: CASRRLNTEAFF

V gene: TRBV5-1
D gene: -
J gene: TRBJ1-4
clone size: -
CDR3 DNA: TGCGCCAGCAGCGAAAGCGATTTGAATGAAAAACTGTTTTTT
CDR3 protein: CASSESDLNEKLFF

V gene: TRBV5-1
D gene: TRBD1
J gene: TRBJ2-1
clone size: -
CDR3 DNA: TGCGCCAGCAGTCGACAGGGGGCGGATGAGCAGTTCTTC
CDR3 protein: CASSRQGADEQFF

V gene: TRBV15
D gene: -
J gene: TRBJ2-2
clone size: -
CDR3 DNA: TGTGCCACCACTCAGCGGTTTGACACCGGGGAGCTGTTTTTT
CDR3 protein: CATTQRFDTGELFF

V gene: TRBV28
D gene: TRBD2
J gene: TRBJ2-1
clone size: -
CDR3 DNA: TGTGCCAGCAGTTTACCTAGACTAGCGGGAGAGGGCTACAATGAGCAGTTCTTC
CDR3 protein: CASSLPRLAGEGYNEQFF

V gene: TRBV12-3/TRBV12-4
D gene: TRBD1
J gene: TRBJ1-5
clone size: -
CDR3 DNA: TGTGCCAGCAGGTTCGACAGGGGAGGGCCCCAGCATTTT
CDR3 protein: CASRFDRGGPQHF

V gene: TRBV3-1/TRBV3-2
D gene: TRBD2
J gene: TRBJ2-2
clone size: once
CDR3 DNA: TGTGCCAGCAGACTTAGCGGGGGTCTCGGGACGGAGCTGTTTTTT
CDR3 protein: CASRLSGGLGTELFF

V gene: TRBV12-3/TRBV12-4
D gene: -
J gene: TRBJ2-3
clone size: -
CDR3 DNA: TGTGCCAGCAGTTTTTCTGGGCCAGATACGCAGTATTTT
CDR3 protein: CASSFSGPDTQYF

V gene: TRBV9
D gene: -
J gene: TRBJ1-4
clone size: few
CDR3 DNA: TGTGCCAGCAGCCCCCCCGGAGATGAAAAACTGTTTTTT
CDR3 protein: CASSPPGDEKLFF

V gene: TRBV10-1
D gene: TRBD2
J gene: TRBJ2-2
clone size: few
CDR3 DNA: TGCGCCAGCAGTGAGTCCGGACTAGCGGGATACACCGGGGAGCTGTTTTTT
CDR3 protein: CASSESGLAGYTGELFF

V gene: TRBV5-1
D gene: -
J gene: TRBJ2-3
clone size: -
CDR3 DNA: TGCGCCAGCAGCTCCGGACAGTACACAGATACGCAGTATTTT
CDR3 protein: CASSSGQYTDTQYF

V gene: TRBV27
D gene: -
J gene: TRBJ2-7
clone size: -
CDR3 DNA: TGTGCCAGCAGTTTATCTACCGGGGGACCCTACGAGCAGTACTTC
CDR3 protein: CASSLSTGGPYEQYF

V gene: TRBV7-2
D gene: -
J gene: TRBJ2-5
clone size: -
CDR3 DNA: TGTGCCAGCAGCTTAACAGGCGTTCAGACCCAGTACTTC
CDR3 protein: CASSLTGVQTQYF

V gene: TRBV6-6
D gene: -
J gene: TRBJ2-3
clone size: -
CDR3 DNA: TGTGCCAGCAGCCCACCAGGGTTCGGCACAGATACGCAGTATTTT
CDR3 protein: CASSPPGFGTDTQYF

V gene: TRBV30
D gene: -
J gene: TRBJ1-1
clone size: -
CDR3 DNA: TGTGCCTGGAGTGTAGGAGGGAGGACTGAAGCTTTCTTT
CDR3 protein: CAWSVGGRTEAFF

V gene: TRBV25-1
D gene: -
J gene: TRBJ2-3
clone size: -
CDR3 DNA: TGTGCCAGCAGTGAAGCGGGGTCGACCACAGATACGCAGTATTTT
CDR3 protein: CASSEAGSTTDTQYF

V gene: TRBV2
D gene: -
J gene: TRBJ1-1
clone size: -
CDR3 DNA: TGTGCCAGCAGTGCACTACGGAACACTGAAGCTTTCTTT
CDR3 protein: CASSALRNTEAFF

V gene: TRBV6-5
D gene: TRBD1
J gene: TRBJ2-7
clone size: once
CDR3 DNA: TGTGCCAGCAGTCCTGGACAGGGGGCCTACGAGCAGTACTTC
CDR3 protein: CASSPGQGAYEQYF

V gene: TRBV7-3
D gene: -
J gene: TRBJ1-2
clone size: -
CDR3 DNA: TGTGCCAGCAGCATGACGGGTCTCTCGGATGGCTACACCTTC
CDR3 protein: CASSMTGLSDGYTF

V gene: TRBV7-6
D gene: TRBD2
J gene: TRBJ2-3
clone size: -
CDR3 DNA: TGTGCCAGCAGCTTGGGTAGCGGGAGGGCGGCAGATACGCAGTATTTT
CDR3 protein: CASSLGSGRAADTQYF

V gene: TRBV30
D gene: TRBD1
J gene: TRBJ1-1
clone size: -
CDR3 DNA: TGTGCCTGGAGCACCTGGGACAGGGCTGAAGCTTTCTTT
CDR3 protein: CAWSTWDRAEAFF

V gene: TRBV10-1
D gene: TRBD2
J gene: TRBJ2-1
clone size: many
CDR3 DNA: TGCGCCAGCAGTGCCGAGGGACTAGCCTACAATGAGCAGTTCTTC
CDR3 protein: CASSAEGLAYNEQFF

V gene: TRBV18
D gene: -
J gene: TRBJ1-5
clone size: -
CDR3 DNA: TGTGCCAGCTCACAAGGACAGCCACATAGCAATCAGCCCCAGCATTTT
CDR3 protein: CASSQGQPHSNQPQHF

V gene: TRBV7-2
D gene: TRBD1
J gene: TRBJ1-4
clone size: -
CDR3 DNA: TGTGCCAGCAGCCGCACAGGGGGGACTAATGAAAAACTGTTTTTT
CDR3 protein: CASSRTGGTNEKLFF